This T cell receptor (beta chain) derives from a study of technical replicates of blood from a few donors. Germline CDR1 is MNHEY and CDR2 is SMNVEV (reference sequence). Trimming at V came to 1 base and at J to 2 bases, leaving 12 bases not matched to a gene. The CDR3 consists of 20 residues. Method: immunoSEQ multiplex PCR; TCRdb's copy keeps in-frame clones and lacks some. The data hold roughly 72,000 clones, with about 93% observed a single time. The rearrangement links TRBV27 to TRBJ2-6; the match to TRBD1 covers 9 bases. The receptor's source is a human donor in good health. The material sequenced was T cells isolated from PBMCs. The CDR3 bases are TGTGCCAGCAGTTTATGGGGTCTCGGGACAGGGTTAGCTGGGGCCAACGTCCTGACTTTC. It yields the protein CASSLWGLGTGLAGANVLTF. The variable domain in full, with the rest retrieved from reference TRBV27 and TRBJ2-6, is EAQVTQNPRYLITVTGKKLTVTCSQNMNHEYMSWYRQDPGLGLRQIYYSMNVEVTDKGDVPEGYKVSRKEKRNFPLILESPSPNQTSLYFCASSLWGLGTGLAGANVLTFGAGSRLTVL.